The clone carrying this T cell receptor beta chain occurred once. The antigen is undetermined. CDR1 SGHNT and CDR2 YYREEE come from the germline V gene (reference sequence). The germline V and J ends were trimmed by 0 bases and 5 bases, with 12 bases remaining between them. The CDR3 consists of 14 residues. These data are taken from a study of T cell responses to AZD1222 COVID-19 vaccine. Libraries were prepared by immunoSEQ multiplex PCR; TCRdb keeps only in-frame clonotypes and omits some of them. The table includes about 110,000 clones, roughly 88% detected once. Study-level points and caveats: The number of AZD1222 recipients seropositive at baseline was only 5 to 7. White British donors predominated, females outnumbered males, and clonal diversity was possibly underestimated. Spike-specific TCR breadth and depth went up after people got two AZD1222 doses.

This specimen consisted of peripheral blood, obtained on day 0 of AZD1222 vaccination. The TCR sequence derives from an adult in good health. V is TRBV5-4 and J is TRBJ2-7, with D possibly called TRBD1 or TRBD2 (5 bases each). The CDR3 bases are TGTGCCAGCAGCTTGGATCGGGGCGCCCACGAGCAGTACTTC. This codes for CASSLDRGAHEQYF.